This TCR beta chain was captured in a study of T-cell memory formation after mild COVID-19. The V gene lost 2 bases and the J gene lost 0 bases, with 11 bases spanning the gap. This CDR3 contains 15 residues. Looked up from germline, CDR1 is SGHKS and CDR2 is YYEKEE (reference sequence). TCRdb itself ran the 5' RACE reads through MiXCR, one entry per CDR3 protein. Here the sample spans 250,000 to 350,000 distinct CDR3 sequences, more than 15% being singletons. The receptor's source is a man aged 18-30 years who had mild COVID-19 (a few samples of this study predate the infection). Cell type and time point are not known. The sequencing input was PBMCs or a T cell subset sorted from them (not recorded which). The gene calls are TRBV5-5 and TRBJ1-1; D remains ambiguous. The CDR3 nucleotides are TGTGCCAGCAGCTTCCCCCTCCCTATGAACACTGAAGCTTTCTTT. This translates into CASSFPLPMNTEAFF.